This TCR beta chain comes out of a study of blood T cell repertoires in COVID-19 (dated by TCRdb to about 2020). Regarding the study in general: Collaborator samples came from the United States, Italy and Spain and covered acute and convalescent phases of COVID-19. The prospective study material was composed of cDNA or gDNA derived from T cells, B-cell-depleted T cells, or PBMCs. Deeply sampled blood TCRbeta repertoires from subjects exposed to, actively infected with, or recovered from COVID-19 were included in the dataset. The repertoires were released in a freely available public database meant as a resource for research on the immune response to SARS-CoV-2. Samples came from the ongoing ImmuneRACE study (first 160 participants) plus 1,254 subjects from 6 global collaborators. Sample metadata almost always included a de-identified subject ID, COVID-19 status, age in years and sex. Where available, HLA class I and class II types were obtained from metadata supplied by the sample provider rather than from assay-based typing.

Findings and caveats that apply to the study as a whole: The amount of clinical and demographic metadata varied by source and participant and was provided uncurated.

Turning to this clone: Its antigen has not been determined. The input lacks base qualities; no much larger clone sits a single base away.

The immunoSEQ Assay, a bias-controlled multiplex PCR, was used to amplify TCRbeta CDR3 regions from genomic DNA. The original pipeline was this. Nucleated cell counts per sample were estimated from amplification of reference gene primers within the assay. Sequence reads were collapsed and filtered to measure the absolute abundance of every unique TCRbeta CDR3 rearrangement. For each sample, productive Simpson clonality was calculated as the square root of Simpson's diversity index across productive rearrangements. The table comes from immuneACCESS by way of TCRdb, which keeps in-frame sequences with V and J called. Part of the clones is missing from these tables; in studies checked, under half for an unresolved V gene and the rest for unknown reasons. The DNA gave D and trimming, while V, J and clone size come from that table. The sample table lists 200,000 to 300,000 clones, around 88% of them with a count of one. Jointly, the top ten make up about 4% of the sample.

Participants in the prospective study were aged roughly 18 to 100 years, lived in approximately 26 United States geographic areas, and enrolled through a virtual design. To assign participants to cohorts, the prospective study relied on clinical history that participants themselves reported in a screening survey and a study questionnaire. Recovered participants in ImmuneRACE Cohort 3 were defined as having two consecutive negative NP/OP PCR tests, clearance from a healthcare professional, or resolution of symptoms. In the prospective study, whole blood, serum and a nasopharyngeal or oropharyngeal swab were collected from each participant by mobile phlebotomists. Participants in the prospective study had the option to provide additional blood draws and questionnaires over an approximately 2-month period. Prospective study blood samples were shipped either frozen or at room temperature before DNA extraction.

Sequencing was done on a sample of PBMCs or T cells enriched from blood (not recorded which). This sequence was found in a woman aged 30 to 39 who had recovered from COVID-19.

For the CDR3, the sequence is CASSPLQGLYGYTF. The DNA sequence is as follows: TGTGCCAGCTCACCACTCCAGGGTTTATATGGCTACACCTTC. This receptor chain uses TRBV18 and TRBJ1-2; TRBD1 is perhaps the D gene, given 5 matching bases. CDR1 and CDR2 are drawn from the germline V gene: KGHSH, LQKENI. The junction carries 11 bases between V and J, which are trimmed by 1 base and 5 bases respectively. There are 14 amino acids in the CDR3, from cysteine to phenylalanine inclusive. Only CDR3 DNA remains: 42 bases, in frame from the first base. The variable domain in full, with residues beyond the CDR3 obtained from the reference TRBV18 and TRBJ1-2 genes, is NAGVMQNPRHLVRRRGQEARLRCSPMKGHSHVYWYRQLPEEGLKFMVYLQKENIIDESGMPKERFSAEFPKEGPSILRIQQVVRGDSAAYFCASSPLQGLYGYTFGSGTRLTVV.